The entry below gives a single T cell receptor (beta chain) sequence along with its context. Its antigen target is currently unknown. This sample stems from a study of monozygotic twins with inflammatory bowel disease (dated by TCRdb to about 2019). A note on the overall study: A total of about 28 monozygotic twin pairs were included in the full study, comprising nine German pairs (four IBD-concordant, five IBD-discordant) and 19 IBD-discordant Danish pairs. The search for disease-associated traits relied mainly on comparing IBD patients with their genetically identical healthy co-twins within discordant pairs. Each individual had, on average, about 151 000 unique TCRalpha sequences and 181 000 unique TCRbeta sequences available for analysis. What the research found in general, with its limitations: TCRbeta repertoire diversity, by inverse Simpson index, was decreased in IBD patients compared with their healthy co-twins. Differing immunosuppressive treatments among patients may have added background noise and inter-individual variability to the repertoires. The analysis was unable to tell different T cell subtypes apart. The results gave no support for a single strong signal or clonotype linked to IBD. Compared with healthy twins, IBD patients shared fewer clonotypes with other individuals, and the difference was most pronounced in patients with signs of disease activity. Concordant and discordant twins showed no difference in repertoire similarity, possibly because of limited statistical power.

Preparation of the library involved 5' RACE. For each TCR library, approximately 3,700 ng of total RNA was used. For each sample, cDNA synthesis was carried out in eight separate reactions using SMARTScribe reverse transcriptase. Unique molecular identifiers containing a 6-nucleotide sample barcode were introduced through template switching during cDNA synthesis. Two nested PCRs of roughly 16 and 10 cycles amplified the TCRalpha and TCRbeta cDNA, and bead purification followed each PCR. Before amplification, the cDNA was treated with uracil DNA-glycosylase and purified using the QIAquick PCR purification kit. In the second PCR, Illumina TruSeq-compatible adapters and sample-specific barcodes were added. TapeStation and Qubit were used to check library quality and concentration, and around 5 ng of each library went into the pool. Sequencing of the pooled libraries was done on an Illumina HiSeq2500 single-index Rapid Run using custom sequencing primers and 2 x 100 bp reads. The original pipeline was this. UMI-based consensus assembly with MiGEC version 1.2.6 was used to correct PCR and sequencing errors. MiXCR version 2.1.1 was used to carry out V(D)J alignment, clonotype assembly and CDR3 extraction. To normalise gene usage, clonotype sharing and MAIT/NKT TCR abundance, the analysis used the top 1000, 10 000 and 20 000 clonotypes per sample. Diversity was computed as the inverse Simpson index with the vegan R package after downsampling to 27 000 UMIs. Paired Mann-Whitney U tests on discordant twin pairs were used, with Benjamini-Hochberg multiple-testing correction. TCRdb reprocessed the reads into one record per CDR3 protein sequence, lacking DNA. The V and J calls come from TCRdb's annotation, not from the publication. The sample table holds about 210,000 distinct CDR3 sequences. Roughly 1.5% of the sample is held by the ten biggest clonotypes.

Taken from cysteine to phenylalanine, the CDR3 has 16 residues. The DNA sequence is not available. In the germline V gene, CDR1 corresponds to SGHTA and CDR2 to FQGNSA. From each donor, a roughly 2.3 ml peripheral blood sample was collected into PAXgene tubes and stored at -80 degrees C. Without T cell sorting, total RNA was isolated from whole blood using the PAXgene blood miRNA kit on an automated QIAcube. Deep TCRalpha and TCRbeta repertoire profiling with unique molecular barcoding was performed on peripheral blood of monozygotic twin pairs concordant or discordant for inflammatory bowel disease. For every twin pair, smoking habits were documented, and each individual was categorised as a current, former or never smoker.

Sample: blood. The receptor chain draws on TRBV7-2 and TRBJ1-6; lacking DNA, the TRBD1 call made by TCRdb goes unchecked. The TCR sequence derives from a human donor with ulcerative colitis or Crohn's disease, or a healthy co-twin of an affected twin (not recorded which). The CDR3 amino acid sequence is: CASSTWTGRDNSPLHF.